This T cell receptor beta chain emerged from a study of spatial heterogeneity in lung cancer. Study-wide context: Raw reads showed each unique TCR and UMI combination turning up more than ten times on average.

Each TCR cDNA molecule carried a unique molecular identifier. From the 5' RACE reads, TCRdb called clonotypes with MiXCR, one entry per CDR3 protein. The top ten clones hold just over 40% of a sample with about 92,000 distinct CDR3 sequences, less than 15% of them seen once. The germline CDR1 and CDR2 sequences are SGHTA and FQGTGA. The CDR3 is 16 residues long. With V trimmed by 0 bases and J by 8 bases, 9 bases remained unmatched. Stated time point: sample taken at primary tumor resection. Researchers sequenced whole RNA taken from tumor, nontumor lung or frozen PBMC without sorting. This clonotype has just a few counts.

This clonotype was obtained from a male donor with early-stage non-small cell lung cancer. This chain uses TRBV7-3 with TRBJ2-1; 8 nucleotides match TRBD1. The sequencing used PBMCs, collected at surgery. This CDR3 reads CASSLTGPTGVDEQFF. CDR3 bases: TGTGCCAGCAGCTTAACGGGACCGACAGGGGTTGATGAGCAGTTCTTC.